These 3 T cell receptor beta chains came from one sample sequenced in a study of T cell clonotyping in hematopoietic cell transplantation. TCRdb's copy holds only in-frame clones and misses some; the assay was immunoSEQ multiplex PCR. The table has fewer than 20,000 clones, 70% to 90% seen once. Sample: PBMCs, taken 100 days after allogeneic stem cell transplant. These receptors came from a male patient between 55 and 70 years old who had an allogeneic stem cell transplant from a related donor, so the T cells may come from the graft donor. Some clones in this sample may be carry-over from other donors' samples.

The chain recombines TRBV7-2 with TRBJ1-2, with 10 bases aligning to TRBD1. The CDR3 is 14 amino acids. Germline trimming cut 5 bases from V and 4 bases from J; bases unmatched to any gene: 4. Germline V lookup: CDR1 SGHTA, CDR2 FQGNSA. As DNA, the CDR3 is TGTGCCAGCAGCCCCGGGACAGGGGCCTATGGCTACACCTTC. It specifies CASSPGTGAYGYTF.

The chain is built from TRBV11-3 and TRBJ2-3, with a possible D match to TRBD2 (6 bases). Looked up from germline, CDR1 is SGHNT and CDR2 is YENEEA. Trimming stripped 6 bases from V and 8 bases from J, with 15 bases between. The length of the CDR3 is 13 residues. Written as DNA, the CDR3 is TGTGCCAGCAGAGTACTAGCCGTTGGTACGCAGTATTTT. This encodes CASRVLAVGTQYF.

The CDR3, as DNA: TGTGCCAGCCAGATGAATTCCTTAGGACAATTCACCGGGGAGCTGTTTTTT. Translating it yields CASQMNSLGQFTGELFF. The chain uses TRBV28 and TRBJ2-2; tentative D call: TRBD1 (5 bases). The germline V gene encodes CDR1 MDHEN and CDR2 SYDVKM. The CDR3 contains 17 residues. The ends were cut back, 8 bases at V and 4 bases at J, with 23 bases in the middle.